The present T cell receptor beta chain was sequenced within a study of T cells in Graves' hyperthyroidism and ophthalmopathy. Unmatched junction bases numbered 9, after V lost 1 base and J lost 6 bases. Germline values: CDR1 LNHDA, CDR2 SQIVND (reference sequence). The CDR3 is 17 residues long. Points from the study as a whole: Also found in blood were most expanded thyroid clonotypes above 0.001.

Diagnosis relied on clinical symptoms, serum thyroxine and TRAb, thyroid ultrasound and orbital computed tomography. It was RNA transcripts that yielded the amplified TCR beta CDR3 regions. HTBI primers drove first-round RT-PCR of the TCR CDR3. Each CDR3 protein gets one entry after TCRdb re-called the multiplex PCR reads with MiXCR. The table has almost 250,000 distinct CDR3 sequences, almost 25% seen once. This clonotype was found many times. No antigen is known for it. The TCR comes from a woman between 35 and 50 years old with Graves' ophthalmopathy. Material for sequencing was blood. The chain employs TRBV19 and TRBJ2-2, with 9 bases lining up with TRBD2. The chain's CDR3 is CASSIGSSGILAGELFF. CDR3 coding DNA: TGTGCCAGTAGTATAGGTTCTAGCGGGATTTTAGCCGGGGAGCTGTTTTTT.